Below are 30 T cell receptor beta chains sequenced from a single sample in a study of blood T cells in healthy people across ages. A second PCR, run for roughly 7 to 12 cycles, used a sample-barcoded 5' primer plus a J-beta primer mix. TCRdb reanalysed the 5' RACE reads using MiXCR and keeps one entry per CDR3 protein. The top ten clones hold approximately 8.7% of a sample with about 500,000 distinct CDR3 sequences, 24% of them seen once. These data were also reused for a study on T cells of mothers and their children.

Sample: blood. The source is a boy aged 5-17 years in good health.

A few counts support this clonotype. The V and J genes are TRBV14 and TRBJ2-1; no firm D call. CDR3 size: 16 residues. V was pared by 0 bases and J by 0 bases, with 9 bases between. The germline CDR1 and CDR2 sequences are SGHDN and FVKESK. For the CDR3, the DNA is TGTGCCAGCAGCCAAGAAAGTCGGTACTCCTACAATGAGCAGTTCTTC. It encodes CASSQESRYSYNEQFF.

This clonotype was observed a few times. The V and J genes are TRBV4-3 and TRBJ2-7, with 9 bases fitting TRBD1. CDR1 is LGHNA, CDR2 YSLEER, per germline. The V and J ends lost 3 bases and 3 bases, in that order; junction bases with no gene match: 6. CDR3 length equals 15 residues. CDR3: CASSQEGQGGYEQYF. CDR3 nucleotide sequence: TGCGCCAGCAGCCAGGAGGGACAGGGAGGCTACGAGCAGTACTTC.

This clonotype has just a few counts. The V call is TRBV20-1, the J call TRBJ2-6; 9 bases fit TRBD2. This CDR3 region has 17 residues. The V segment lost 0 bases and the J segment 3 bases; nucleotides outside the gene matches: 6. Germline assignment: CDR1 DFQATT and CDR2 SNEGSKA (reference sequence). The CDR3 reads CSAREREGTFGANVLTF. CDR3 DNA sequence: TGCAGTGCTAGAGAGCGGGAGGGGACTTTTGGGGCCAACGTCCTGACTTTC.

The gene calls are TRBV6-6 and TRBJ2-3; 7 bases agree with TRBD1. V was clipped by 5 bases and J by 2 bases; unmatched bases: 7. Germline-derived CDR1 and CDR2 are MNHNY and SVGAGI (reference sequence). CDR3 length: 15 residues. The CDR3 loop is CASSGWGQITDTQYF. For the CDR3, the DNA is TGTGCCAGCAGTGGGTGGGGACAGATCACAGATACGCAGTATTTT.

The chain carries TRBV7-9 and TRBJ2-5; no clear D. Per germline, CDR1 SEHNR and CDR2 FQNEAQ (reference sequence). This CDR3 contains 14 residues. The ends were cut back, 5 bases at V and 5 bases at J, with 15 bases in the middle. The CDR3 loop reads CASSPDRSRETQYF. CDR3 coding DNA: TGTGCCAGCAGCCCGGACCGATCGCGGGAGACCCAGTACTTC.

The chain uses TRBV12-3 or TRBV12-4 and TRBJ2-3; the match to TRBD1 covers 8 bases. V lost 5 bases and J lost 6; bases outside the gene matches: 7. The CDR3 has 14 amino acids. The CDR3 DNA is TGTGCCAGCAGTCCGGGACAGGAATCGGATACGCAGTATTTT. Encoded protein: CASSPGQESDTQYF.

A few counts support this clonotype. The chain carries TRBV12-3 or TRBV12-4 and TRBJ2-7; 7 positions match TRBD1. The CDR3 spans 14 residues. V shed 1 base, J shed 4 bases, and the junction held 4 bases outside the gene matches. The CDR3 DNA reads TGTGCCAGCAGTTTAGAGGTCAGGGGGTACGAGCAGTACTTC. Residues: CASSLEVRGYEQYF.

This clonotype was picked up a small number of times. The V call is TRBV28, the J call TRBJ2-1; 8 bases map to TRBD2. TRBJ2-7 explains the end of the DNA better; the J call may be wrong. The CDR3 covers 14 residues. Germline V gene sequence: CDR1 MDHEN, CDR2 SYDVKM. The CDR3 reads CASTRGGRAYEQYF. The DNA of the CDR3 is TGTGCCAGCACCCGGGGGGGCCGAGCCTACGAGCAGTACTTC.

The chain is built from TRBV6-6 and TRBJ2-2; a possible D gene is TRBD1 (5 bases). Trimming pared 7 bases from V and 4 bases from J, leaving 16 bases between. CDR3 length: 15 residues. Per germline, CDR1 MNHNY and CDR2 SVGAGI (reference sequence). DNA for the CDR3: TGTGCCAGCAACCAACCCCCGCAGGGCACCGGGGAGCTGTTTTTT. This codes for CASNQPPQGTGELFF.

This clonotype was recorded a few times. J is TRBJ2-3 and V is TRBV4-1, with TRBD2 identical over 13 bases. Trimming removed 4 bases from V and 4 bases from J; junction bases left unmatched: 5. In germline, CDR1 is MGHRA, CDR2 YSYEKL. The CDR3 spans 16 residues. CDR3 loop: CASSRTSGSSADTQYF. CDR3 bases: TGCGCCAGCAGCCGGACTAGCGGGAGTAGTGCAGATACGCAGTATTTT.

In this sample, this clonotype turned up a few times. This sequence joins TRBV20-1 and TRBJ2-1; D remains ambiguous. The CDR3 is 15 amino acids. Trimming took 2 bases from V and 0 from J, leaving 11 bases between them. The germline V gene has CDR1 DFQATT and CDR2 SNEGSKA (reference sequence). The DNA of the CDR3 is TGCAGTGCTAGAAGTTGGGCGAGCTCCTACAATGAGCAGTTCTTC. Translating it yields CSARSWASSYNEQFF.

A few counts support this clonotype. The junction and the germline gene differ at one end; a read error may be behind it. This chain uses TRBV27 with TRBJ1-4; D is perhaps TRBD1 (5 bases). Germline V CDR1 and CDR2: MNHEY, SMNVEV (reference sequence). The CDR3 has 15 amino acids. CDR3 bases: TGTGCTAGCAGTTTTACCCAGGGAAGTCAGGAAAAACTGTTTTTT. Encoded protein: CASSFTQGSQEKLFF.

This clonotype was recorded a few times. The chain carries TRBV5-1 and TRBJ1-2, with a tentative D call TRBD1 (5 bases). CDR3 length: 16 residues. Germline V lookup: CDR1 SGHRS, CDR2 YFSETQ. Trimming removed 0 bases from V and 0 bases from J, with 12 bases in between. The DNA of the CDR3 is TGCGCCAGCAGCTTGGCGACAGCTCTAGCTAACTATGGCTACACCTTC. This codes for CASSLATALANYGYTF.

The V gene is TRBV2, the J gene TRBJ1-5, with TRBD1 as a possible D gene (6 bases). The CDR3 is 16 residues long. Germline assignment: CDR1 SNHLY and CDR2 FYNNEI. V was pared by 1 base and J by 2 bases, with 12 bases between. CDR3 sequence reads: CASSEEYSGGNQPQHF. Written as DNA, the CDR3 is TGTGCCAGCAGTGAAGAGTATTCAGGGGGCAATCAGCCCCAGCATTTT.

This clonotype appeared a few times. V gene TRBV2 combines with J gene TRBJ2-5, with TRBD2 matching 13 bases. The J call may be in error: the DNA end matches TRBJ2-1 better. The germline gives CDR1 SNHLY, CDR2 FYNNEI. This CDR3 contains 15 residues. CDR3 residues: CASSGTSGGDTEQFF. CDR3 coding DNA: TGTGCCAGCAGTGGAACTAGCGGGGGGGACACTGAGCAGTTCTTC.

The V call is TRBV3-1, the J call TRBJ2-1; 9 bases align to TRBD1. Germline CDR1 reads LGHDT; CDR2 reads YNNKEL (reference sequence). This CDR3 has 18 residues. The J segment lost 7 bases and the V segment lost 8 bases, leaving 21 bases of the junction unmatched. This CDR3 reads CASGRPWQDRGFVNEQFF. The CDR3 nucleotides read TGTGCCAGCGGCCGCCCGTGGCAGGACAGGGGATTCGTGAATGAGCAGTTCTTC.

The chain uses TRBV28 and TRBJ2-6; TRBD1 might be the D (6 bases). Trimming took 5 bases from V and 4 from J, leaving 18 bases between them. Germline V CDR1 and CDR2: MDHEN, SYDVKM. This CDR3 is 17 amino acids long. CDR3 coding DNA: TGTGCCAGCAGTCCGACAGGACGGTTGGGCGGGGCCAACGTCCTGACTTTC. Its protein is CASSPTGRLGGANVLTF.

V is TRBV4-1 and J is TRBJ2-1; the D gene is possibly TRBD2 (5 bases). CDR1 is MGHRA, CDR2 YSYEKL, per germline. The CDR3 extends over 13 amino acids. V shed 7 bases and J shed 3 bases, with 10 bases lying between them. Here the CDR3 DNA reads TGCGCCAGCAACGGAGGAGACTACAATGAGCAGTTCTTC. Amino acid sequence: CASNGGDYNEQFF.

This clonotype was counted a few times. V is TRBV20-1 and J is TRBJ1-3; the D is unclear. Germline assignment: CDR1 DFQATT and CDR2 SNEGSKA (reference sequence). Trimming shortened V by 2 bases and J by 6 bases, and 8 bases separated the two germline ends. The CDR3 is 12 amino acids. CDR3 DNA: TGCAGTGCTAGACCCCGAAAAAACACCATATATTTT. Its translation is CSARPRKNTIYF.

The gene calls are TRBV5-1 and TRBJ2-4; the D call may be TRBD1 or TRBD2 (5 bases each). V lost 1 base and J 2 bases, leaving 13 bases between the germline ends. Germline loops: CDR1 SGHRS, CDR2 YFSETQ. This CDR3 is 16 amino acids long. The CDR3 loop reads CASSLRGTQTKNIQYF. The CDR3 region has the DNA TGCGCCAGCAGCTTGCGGGGCACGCAGACCAAAAACATTCAGTACTTC.

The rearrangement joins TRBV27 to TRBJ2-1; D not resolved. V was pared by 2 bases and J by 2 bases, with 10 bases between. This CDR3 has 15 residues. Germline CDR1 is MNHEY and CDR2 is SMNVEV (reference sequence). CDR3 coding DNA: TGTGCCAGCAGTTTAGGTGGGGTGCCCTACAATGAGCAGTTCTTC. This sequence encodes CASSLGGVPYNEQFF.

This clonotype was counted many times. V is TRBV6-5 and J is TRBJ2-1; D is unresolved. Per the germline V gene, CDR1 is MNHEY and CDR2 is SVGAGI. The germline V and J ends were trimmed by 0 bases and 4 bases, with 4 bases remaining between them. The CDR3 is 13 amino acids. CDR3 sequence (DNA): TGTGCCAGCAGTTACTCGAGGTACAATGAGCAGTTCTTC. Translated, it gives CASSYSRYNEQFF.

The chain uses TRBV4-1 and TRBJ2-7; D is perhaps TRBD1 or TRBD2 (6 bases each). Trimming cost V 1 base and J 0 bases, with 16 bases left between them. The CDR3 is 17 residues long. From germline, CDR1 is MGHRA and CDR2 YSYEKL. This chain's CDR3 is CASSQAWGQTSSYEQYF. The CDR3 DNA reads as TGCGCCAGCAGCCAAGCTTGGGGGCAGACTAGCTCCTACGAGCAGTACTTC.

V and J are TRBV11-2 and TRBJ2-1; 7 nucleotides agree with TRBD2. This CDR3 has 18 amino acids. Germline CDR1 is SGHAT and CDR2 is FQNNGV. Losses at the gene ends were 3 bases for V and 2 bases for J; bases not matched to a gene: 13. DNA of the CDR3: TGTGCCAGCAGCTTCGCGAGGGGCGGGAGATGGACCTACAATGAGCAGTTCTTC. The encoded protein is CASSFARGGRWTYNEQFF.

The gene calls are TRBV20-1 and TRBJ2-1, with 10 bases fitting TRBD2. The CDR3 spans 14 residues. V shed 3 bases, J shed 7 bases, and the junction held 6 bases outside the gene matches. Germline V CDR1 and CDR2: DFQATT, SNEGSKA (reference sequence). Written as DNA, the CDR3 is TGCAGTGCTAGGACTAGCGGGTTTTTGAATGAGCAGTTCTTC. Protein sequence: CSARTSGFLNEQFF.

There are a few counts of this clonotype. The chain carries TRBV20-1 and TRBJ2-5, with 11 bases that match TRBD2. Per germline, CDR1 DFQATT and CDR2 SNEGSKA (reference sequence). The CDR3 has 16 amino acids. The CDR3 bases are TGCAGCTTGCTAGCGGGAGGTCTTAAACCGGCTGGGACCCAGTACTTC. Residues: CSLLAGGLKPAGTQYF.

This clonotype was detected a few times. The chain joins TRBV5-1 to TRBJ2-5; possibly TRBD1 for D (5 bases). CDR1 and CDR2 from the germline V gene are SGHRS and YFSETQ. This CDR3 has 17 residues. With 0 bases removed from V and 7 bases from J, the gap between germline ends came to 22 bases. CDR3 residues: CASSLVGQLAPMGTQYF. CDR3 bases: TGCGCCAGCAGCTTGGTGGGGCAGCTGGCCCCAATGGGGACCCAGTACTTC.

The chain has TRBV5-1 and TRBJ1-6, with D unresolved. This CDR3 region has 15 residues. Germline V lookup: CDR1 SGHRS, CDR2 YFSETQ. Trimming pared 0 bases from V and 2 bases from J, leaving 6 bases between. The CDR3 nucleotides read TGCGCCAGCAGCTTGGACGTCCCCTATAATTCACCCCTCCACTTT. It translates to CASSLDVPYNSPLHF.

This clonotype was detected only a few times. DNA for the CDR3: TGCGCCAGCAGTGAAGCAGGGGGTCGTAACTACGAGCAGTACTTC. This encodes CASSEAGGRNYEQYF. J is TRBJ2-5 and V is TRBV10-2; TRBD1 matches at 7 bases. Near its end, the DNA agrees better with TRBJ2-7, so the J call may be wrong. The V gene's germline CDR1 is WSHSY and CDR2 SAAADI. The CDR3 spans 15 residues.

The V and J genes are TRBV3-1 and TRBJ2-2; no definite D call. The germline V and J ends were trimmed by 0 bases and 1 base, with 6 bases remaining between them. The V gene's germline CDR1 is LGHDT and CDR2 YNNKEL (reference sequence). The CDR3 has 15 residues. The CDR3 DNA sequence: TGTGCCAGCAGCCAAGATAGGGAGAACACCGGGGAGCTGTTTTTT. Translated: CASSQDRENTGELFF.